A selection of T cell receptor beta chains follows, all from one sample in a study of cytomegalovirus exposure and HLA in healthy donors. Assay: immunoSEQ multiplex PCR; the TCRdb copy retains only in-frame clones and omits some. The sample lists tens of thousands of clones, 65% to 80% occurring once. Sequencing was carried out using PBMCs. Every receptor here comes from a young man in good health and CMV-seronegative. CDR3s include the opening cysteine and the closing phenylalanine or tryptophan. Each record gives: clone size, D gene, J gene, V gene, CDR3 protein, CDR3 DNA. D genes are given only for firm matches. Size is stated for part of the rows, as once, few or many counts, or as a class when the clone is expanded.

NA | TRBD2 | TRBJ2-7 | TRBV6-1 | CASSNLAGPAYEQYF | TGTGCCAGCAGTAACCTAGCGGGGCCGGCCTACGAGCAGTACTTC
NA | TRBD2 | TRBJ2-1 | TRBV2 | CASRTQGLGSDEQFF | TGTGCCAGCAGGACCCAGGGACTAGGAAGTGATGAGCAGTTCTTC
NA | NA | TRBJ2-7 | TRBV6-1 | CASSVDRPPYEQYF | TGTGCCAGCAGCGTGGACAGACCTCCCTACGAGCAGTACTTC
NA | NA | TRBJ1-1 | TRBV28 | CASSSLVVKGGVNTEAFF | TGTGCCAGCAGTTCCCTCGTGGTTAAAGGGGGGGTGAACACTGAAGCTTTCTTT
NA | NA | TRBJ2-1 | TRBV18 | CASSRSATRSYNEQFF | TGTGCCAGCTCACGATCAGCGACCCGCTCCTACAATGAGCAGTTCTTC
NA | NA | TRBJ2-2 | TRBV18 | CASSPRQEHSGELFF | TGTGCCAGCTCACCCAGACAGGAGCATTCCGGGGAGCTGTTTTTT
NA | TRBD2 | TRBJ2-7 | TRBV5-4 | CASSRGGGDHGGRQQYF | TGTGCCAGCAGCCGGGGGGGCGGGGACCATGGCGGGAGGCAGCAGTACTTC
NA | TRBD1 | TRBJ2-6 | TRBV6-6 | CASSSRQGTNVLTF | TGTGCCAGCAGTTCCCGACAGGGGACCAACGTCCTGACTTTC
NA | NA | TRBJ2-7 | TRBV7-8 | CASSTNTGNNEQYF | TGTGCCAGCAGCACCAACACAGGGAACAACGAGCAGTACTTC
NA | TRBD1 | TRBJ1-1 | TRBV7-9 | CASSLGQGWSDAFF | TGTGCCAGCAGCCTCGGACAGGGTTGGAGTGACGCTTTCTTT
NA | NA | TRBJ2-3 | TRBV6-1 | CASGRGTEDTQYF | TGTGCCAGCGGAAGAGGGACTGAGGATACGCAGTATTTT
NA | TRBD2 | TRBJ2-1 | TRBV6-5 | CASSTLAGGEQFF | TGTGCCAGCAGTACCCTGGCGGGAGGGGAGCAGTTCTTC
NA | TRBD2 | TRBJ2-2 | TRBV6-5 | CASSLGTSGTGELFF | TGTGCCAGCAGCCTTGGGACTAGCGGGACCGGGGAGCTGTTTTTT
NA | TRBD2 | TRBJ2-1 | TRBV10-2 | CASSESSAGGSGEQFF | TGCGCCAGCAGTGAGAGCTCCGCGGGAGGGTCGGGTGAGCAGTTCTTC
NA | NA | TRBJ2-7 | TRBV27 | CASSFGGGFSYEQYF | TGTGCCAGCAGTTTCGGCGGGGGCTTCTCCTACGAGCAGTACTTC
NA | NA | TRBJ2-7 | TRBV19 | CASSNERVGEQYF | TGTGCCAGTAGTAATGAGCGGGTCGGCGAGCAGTACTTC
NA | NA | TRBJ2-5 | TRBV9 | CASSYPISGDWDQETQYF | TGTGCCAGCAGCTATCCGATTTCGGGGGATTGGGACCAAGAGACCCAGTACTTC
NA | NA | TRBJ2-6 | TRBV4-1 | CASSQGQRIRSGANVLTF | TGCGCCAGCAGCCAAGGACAGCGTATACGTTCTGGGGCCAACGTCCTGACTTTC
NA | TRBD1 | TRBJ1-1 | TRBV19 | CASSTPTGKSPEAFF | TGTGCCAGTAGTACCCCGACAGGGAAGTCCCCTGAAGCTTTCTTT
few | TRBD2 | TRBJ2-3 | TRBV5-1 | CASSLEPSGSNTQYF | TGCGCCAGCAGCTTAGAACCTAGCGGGAGTAATACGCAGTATTTT
NA | NA | TRBJ2-7 | TRBV4-3 | CASSQGNIDSEQYF | TGCGCCAGCAGCCAAGGGAATATTGACTCCGAGCAGTACTTC
once | TRBD2 | TRBJ2-3 | TRBV27 | CASSLRRGGAGDTQYF | TGTGCCAGCAGTTTACGCCGGGGGGGGGCAGGGGATACGCAGTATTTT
NA | NA | TRBJ1-1 | TRBV4-2 | CASSQESPGEAFF | TGTGCCAGCAGCCAAGAATCCCCAGGGGAAGCTTTCTTT
NA | NA | TRBJ1-1 | TRBV4-2 | CASSQAGTGTEAFF | TGTGCCAGCAGCCAAGCTGGTACCGGGACAGAAGCTTTCTTT
NA | TRBD2 | TRBJ2-2 | TRBV11-2 | CASSFNSDGLARYPGELFF | TGTGCCAGCAGCTTCAATAGCGACGGACTAGCGAGATACCCCGGGGAGCTGTTTTTT
NA | TRBD1 | TRBJ2-2 | TRBV19 | CASSPPGQGISGELFF | TGTGCCAGTAGTCCCCCGGGACAGGGGATTTCCGGGGAGCTGTTTTTT
NA | TRBD2 | TRBJ2-3 | TRBV4-2 | CASSQVQRERADTQYF | TGTGCCAGCAGCCAAGTCCAGCGGGAGAGGGCGGATACGCAGTATTTT
NA | TRBD1 | TRBJ1-5 | TRBV6-5 | CASSRTGINQPQHF | TGTGCCAGCAGTCGGACAGGGATAAATCAGCCCCAGCATTTT
NA | NA | TRBJ2-2 | TRBV2 | CASNYLGATNTGELFF | TGTGCCAGCAACTACTTGGGGGCGACGAACACCGGGGAGCTGTTTTTT
NA | NA | TRBJ1-6 | TRBV5-5 | CASSPVRGGVSVNSPLHF | TGTGCCAGCAGCCCGGTGCGGGGTGGTGTCTCCGTAAATTCACCCCTCCACTTT
few | TRBD1 | TRBJ1-3 | TRBV5-1 | CASSRDRNTIYF | TGCGCCAGCAGCAGGGACAGGAACACCATATATTTT
NA | NA | TRBJ1-4 | TRBV12-5 | CASRSGVSATNEKLFF | TGTGCTAGTAGGAGTGGAGTAAGTGCAACTAATGAAAAACTGTTTTTT
few | NA | TRBJ1-1 | TRBV6-4 | CASGVKAGGEAFF | TGTGCCAGCGGAGTGAAGGCAGGAGGTGAAGCTTTCTTT
NA | NA | TRBJ2-1 | TRBV11-2 | CASSLARPGDEQFF | TGTGCCAGCAGCTTAGCCCGGCCGGGTGATGAGCAGTTCTTC
NA | NA | TRBJ2-2 | TRBV4-2 | CASSPQRHANTGELFF | TGTGCCAGCAGCCCTCAGAGACACGCGAACACCGGGGAGCTGTTTTTT
NA | TRBD1 | TRBJ1-2 | TRBV4-1 | CASSQAGRGPRGYTF | TGCGCCAGCAGCCAAGCTGGCAGGGGGCCACGTGGCTACACCTTC
once | NA | TRBJ2-7 | TRBV6-5 | CASGGAAYEQYF | TGTGCCAGCGGCGGGGCCGCCTACGAGCAGTACTTC
few | NA | TRBJ1-6 | TRBV27 | CASSRLPRQANSPLHF | TGTGCCAGCAGCCGCCTACCCCGACAGGCTAATTCACCCCTCCACTTT
NA | NA | TRBJ1-6 | TRBV5-1 | CASSFGGRDSPLHF | TGCGCCAGCAGCTTCGGTGGGCGGGATTCACCCCTCCACTTT
NA | TRBD1 | TRBJ1-1 | TRBV18 | CASSPTGGTRANTEAFF | TGTGCCAGCTCACCAACAGGGGGCACCCGAGCGAACACTGAAGCTTTCTTT
NA | TRBD2 | TRBJ2-3 | TRBV4-3 | CASSRGGTGDTQYF | TGCGCCAGCAGCCGGGGGGGGACCGGGGATACGCAGTATTTT
NA | NA | TRBJ2-6 | TRBV30 | CAWNSGRSGANVLTF | TGTGCCTGGAACTCAGGGCGATCCGGGGCCAACGTCCTGACTTTC
NA | NA | TRBJ2-1 | TRBV28 | CASKEGINEQFF | TGTGCCAGCAAGGAGGGTATCAATGAGCAGTTCTTC
NA | NA | TRBJ1-1 | TRBV7-2 | CASSLRGEGLEAFF | TGTGCCAGCAGCTTACGCGGGGAGGGACTCGAAGCTTTCTTT
once | NA | TRBJ2-1 | TRBV7-9 | CASGPNEQFF | TGTGCCAGCGGGCCCAATGAGCAGTTCTTC
NA | NA | TRBJ1-1 | TRBV4-3 | CASSQETGTGGTEAFF | TGCGCCAGCAGCCAAGAGACCGGAACGGGAGGCACTGAAGCTTTCTTT
once | TRBD1 | TRBJ2-7 | TRBV5-6 | CASVRDRGGEQYF | TGTGCCAGCGTCCGGGACAGGGGTGGCGAGCAGTACTTC